This T cell receptor (beta chain) was recovered during a study of T cell repertoires in cytomegalovirus infection. On the study more broadly: Shared public TCR beta signatures pointed to both CMV infection and a matching HLA type. General study points: The study found HLA-C-restricted CMV-specific TCR beta clonotypes dominating the ex vivo response. Frequencies of public TCR beta families were cumulated, and this identified carriers of CMV plus the relevant HLA.

Comments on this clonotype: Its antigen is undetermined.

The V and J ends lost 0 bases and 1 base respectively, with 17 bases between them. CDR1 and CDR2 from the germline V gene are LNHNV and YYDKDF (reference sequence). The CDR3 is 18 residues long. Each CDR3 protein gets one entry after TCRdb re-called the reads with MiXCR. The sample records about 830,000 distinct CDR3 sequences, less than 35% being singletons. The source is a human donor in good health (CMV status not recorded). Some clones in this sample may be carry-over from other donors' samples. This chain joins TRBV15 and TRBJ2-3; perhaps D is TRBD1 or TRBD2 (5 bases each). The sequencing here drew on cultured CD8+ T cells from PBMCs, taken from culture after CMV antigen stimulation. DNA for the CDR3: TGTGCCACCAGCAGAGATCTTTTAGCGAGGGGTGGCACAGATACGCAGTATTTT. Amino acids: CATSRDLLARGGTDTQYF.